The 27 T cell receptor beta chains below were found in one sample sequenced in a study of molecular identifiers for immune sequencing clone quantification. TCRdb re-derived calls from the PCR reads in MiXCR, one entry per CDR3 protein. The sample has hundreds of thousands of distinct CDR3 sequences, about 25% seen once. Sequenced: naive CD8+ T cells from blood, with Jurkat cell RNA spiked in. Subset denoted: FACS-sorted CD8+CD4-CCR7+CD45RA+ naive T cells. Receptors were obtained from a human donor in good health. Some libraries in this study had Jurkat cell RNA spiked in.

This clonotype was found many times. V and J are TRBV9 and TRBJ2-6; D gene unclear. V lost 4 bases and J lost 0, with 11 bases in between. The germline V gene has CDR1 SGDLS and CDR2 YYNGEE. The CDR3 is made up of 16 amino acids. CDR3 protein: CASSPQGSSGANVLTF. The CDR3 nucleotides are TGTGCCAGCAGCCCACAAGGGTCCTCTGGGGCCAACGTCCTGACTTTC.

This chain joins TRBV7-9 and TRBJ2-7; D unresolved. Per germline, CDR1 SEHNR and CDR2 FQNEAQ (reference sequence). V was clipped by 5 bases and J by 9 bases, with 17 bases between them. This CDR3 spans 13 amino acids. The CDR3 loop reads CASSPGPTSGQYF. DNA of the CDR3: TGTGCCAGCAGCCCCGGCCCGACCTCCGGGCAGTACTTC.

This clonotype has at least ten counts. The DNA of the CDR3 is TGTGCCAGCACCTCACTAGCGTCCTCCTACAATGAGCAGTTCTTC. Translation: CASTSLASSYNEQFF. The V and J genes are TRBV2 and TRBJ2-1; 7 bases are shared with TRBD2. The V segment lost 7 bases and the J segment 0 bases; nucleotides outside the gene matches: 6. The germline V gene encodes CDR1 SNHLY and CDR2 FYNNEI. The CDR3 consists of 15 residues.

Turning to this clonotype: Possible read error: a much larger clone is one base away. The chain uses TRBV7-6 and TRBJ2-5; the D is unclear. Germline values: CDR1 SGHVS, CDR2 FNYEAQ. V shed 6 bases and J shed 4 bases, with 12 bases lying between them. This CDR3 has 13 residues. The CDR3 sequence: CASRLVGPETQYF. In DNA, the CDR3 is TGTGCCAGCAGGCTAGTTGGGCCAGAGACCCAGTACTTC.

This clonotype was picked up many times. The CDR3, as DNA: TGTGCCTGGAGTGTACCCTCGAACACCGGGGAGCTGTTTTTT. It specifies CAWSVPSNTGELFF. This chain connects TRBV30 to TRBJ2-2; no firm D call. The CDR3 is 14 amino acids. Trimming cost V 0 bases and J 0 bases, with 5 bases left between them. The germline gives CDR1 GTSNPN, CDR2 SVGIG (reference sequence).

This clonotype was observed many times. The chain couples TRBV28 to TRBJ1-5; perhaps TRBD1 as D (6 bases). This CDR3 is built from 14 residues. Between the trimmed V and J ends, which lost 6 bases and 3 bases, there was a span of 12 bases. Germline values: CDR1 MDHEN, CDR2 SYDVKM. CDR3 sequence reads: CASSVDSPNQPQHF. CDR3 DNA: TGTGCCAGCAGCGTGGACAGCCCCAATCAGCCCCAGCATTTT.

This clonotype was detected only a few times. The chain joins TRBV20-1 to TRBJ2-1, with D tentatively TRBD2 (5 bases). Germline assignment: CDR1 DFQATT and CDR2 SNEGSKA (reference sequence). V lost 5 bases and J 4 bases, leaving 18 bases between the germline ends. The CDR3 runs 15 residues. The CDR3 sequence: CSAWARGGQYNEQFF. In nucleotides, the CDR3 is TGCAGTGCTTGGGCCCGTGGCGGGCAGTACAATGAGCAGTTCTTC.

A word on this clonotype: A much larger clone lies a single base off, so this may be a read error. V usage is TRBV7-9 and J usage is TRBJ2-7; possible D gene TRBD1, 6 bases. The CDR3 covers 14 residues. Trimming pared 4 bases from V and 2 bases from J, leaving 12 bases between. CDR1 SEHNR and CDR2 FQNEAQ come from the germline V gene (reference sequence). CDR3 protein: CASSCSDRTYEQYF. DNA for the CDR3: TGTGCCAGCAGCTGTTCAGACAGGACCTACGAGCAGTACTTC.

This clonotype has just a few counts. The CDR3 sequence: CASSPLLGTELNEQYF. The CDR3, as DNA: TGTGCCAGCAGTCCCCTCCTCGGGACAGAGCTGAACGAGCAGTACTTC. The rearrangement uses TRBV27 and TRBJ2-7; 7 bases agree with TRBD1. The V segment lost 5 bases and the J segment 5 bases; nucleotides outside the gene matches: 15. Germline CDR1 and CDR2: MNHEY and SMNVEV (reference sequence). This CDR3 has 16 residues.

This clonotype was recorded many times. The chain links TRBV2 to TRBJ2-3, with 14 bases fitting TRBD2. The CDR3 consists of 16 residues. Germline V gives CDR1 SNHLY, CDR2 FYNNEI. The trim removed 6 bases at V and 1 base at J, leaving 3 bases unmatched. CDR3 sequence (DNA): TGTGCCAGCAGCAAGGGACTAGCGGGAGGCACAGATACGCAGTATTTT. Translated: CASSKGLAGGTDTQYF.

This chain joins TRBV27 and TRBJ2-1; TRBD2 matches 9 bases. V lost 4 bases to trimming and J lost 5 bases; unmatched junction nucleotides: 6. This CDR3 contains 15 residues. CDR1 and CDR2 (germline): MNHEY, SMNVEV (reference sequence). The CDR3 reads CASSSLAGIHNEQFF. In DNA, the CDR3 is TGTGCCAGCAGTTCCCTAGCGGGGATCCACAATGAGCAGTTCTTC.

Concerning this clonotype: A read error may be the cause here, since a much bigger clone is one base away. The chain is built from TRBV7-9 and TRBJ2-5, with D perhaps given as TRBD1 or TRBD2 (5 bases each). CDR1 is SEHNR, CDR2 FQNEAQ, per germline (reference sequence). The CDR3 runs 15 residues. The CDR3 sequence: CASSHRDRSQATQYF. The CDR3 nucleotides read TGTGCCAGCAGCCACCGGGACCGTTCTCAAGCGACCCAGTACTTC.

This clonotype showed up many times. The chain carries TRBV14 and TRBJ2-2; 9 nucleotides agree with TRBD2. Trimming cost V 4 bases and J 3 bases; bases outside gene matches: 3. Germline V gene sequence: CDR1 SGHDN, CDR2 FVKESK. This CDR3 region has 15 residues. The CDR3 is CASSPSGVYTGELFF. For the CDR3, the DNA is TGTGCCAGCAGCCCTAGCGGGGTTTACACCGGGGAGCTGTTTTTT.

As to this clonotype: A much more abundant neighbour one base away suggests this may be a read error. The conserved closing phenylalanine or tryptophan is absent in this CDR3, likely reflecting a read error. The chain is built from TRBV5-6 and TRBJ1-1; the D gene is possibly TRBD1 (6 bases). The germline V gene encodes CDR1 SGHDT and CDR2 YYEEEE. V was trimmed by 4 bases and J by 7 bases, leaving 26 bases between them. The CDR3 runs 17 residues. The CDR3 sequence is CASSQNMDSFITDEAFL. CDR3 nucleotides: TGTGCCAGCAGCCAGAATATGGACAGCTTTATAACAGATGAAGCTTTCCTT.

This clonotype was counted ten times or more. J is TRBJ1-1 and V is TRBV27; perhaps TRBD1 as D (5 bases). The germline V and J ends were trimmed by 7 bases and 3 bases, with 15 bases remaining between them. The length of the CDR3 is 14 residues. The germline V gene encodes CDR1 MNHEY and CDR2 SMNVEV (reference sequence). The CDR3 loop reads CASTPSGTYTEAFF. The CDR3 bases are TGTGCCAGCACCCCTTCAGGGACGTACACTGAAGCTTTCTTT.

This clonotype was seen only a few times. The J gene is TRBJ2-2, the V gene TRBV21-1; TRBD1 reflects the table's D call only, with no check against the DNA. TRBV21-1 is reported as a pseudogene. The CDR3 is 15 amino acids. In DNA, the CDR3 is TGTGCCAGCAGCAACCCACTGACAGCCACCGGGGAGCTGTTTTTT. Translating it yields CASSNPLTATGELFF.

This clonotype was observed at least ten times. The chain employs TRBV9 and TRBJ2-4; the D gene could be TRBD1 or TRBD2 (5 bases each). V shed 9 bases and J shed 0 bases, with 28 bases lying between them. The CDR3 is 19 residues long. Looked up from germline, CDR1 is SGDLS and CDR2 is YYNGEE. CDR3 coding DNA: TGTGCCACCAATACCACATTTAAACGGGGCTGCCTAGCCAAAAACATTCAGTACTTC. It yields the protein CATNTTFKRGCLAKNIQYF.

This clonotype was seen many times. The chain joins TRBV12-3 or TRBV12-4 to TRBJ2-3; D is ambiguous. This CDR3 spans 15 amino acids. Trimming cost V 5 bases and J 0 bases, with 12 bases left between them. CDR3 nucleotides: TGTGCCAGCAGTACCGGGCCCCCTAGCACAGATACGCAGTATTTT. Protein: CASSTGPPSTDTQYF.

The table lists this clonotype with many counts. The chain links TRBV28 to TRBJ1-5, with TRBD1 identical over 7 bases. Per the germline V gene, CDR1 is MDHEN and CDR2 is SYDVKM. The CDR3 runs to 19 residues. Unmatched junction bases numbered 16, after V lost 2 bases and J lost 3 bases. The CDR3 DNA follows: TGTGCCAGCAGTTTACCTTTCGGACAGGAGCTGGGTGACAATCAGCCCCAGCATTTT. It specifies CASSLPFGQELGDNQPQHF.

In the case of this clonotype: This may be a read error: a much more frequent sequence differs by one nucleotide. The V gene is TRBV19, the J gene TRBJ1-1; perhaps TRBD1 as D (6 bases). In germline, CDR1 is LNHDA, CDR2 SQIVND (reference sequence). The CDR3 has 16 residues. V lost 3 bases to trimming and J lost 1 base, with 15 bases between them. CDR3 sequence: CASSITGNLTNTEAFF. CDR3 DNA: TGTGCCAGTAGTATTACAGGGAACCTCACGAACACTGAAGCTTTCTTT.

This clonotype was counted only a few times. The V gene is TRBV6-1, the J gene TRBJ1-1; D call uncertain. CDR3 length: 14 residues. Germline-derived CDR1 and CDR2 are MNHNS and SASEGT. V lost 4 bases to trimming and J lost 8 bases, with 17 bases between them. This CDR3 reads CASSAKRETFEAFF. CDR3 DNA sequence: TGTGCCAGCAGTGCGAAAAGAGAAACCTTCGAAGCTTTCTTT.

This clonotype was seen ten or more times. The V and J genes are TRBV10-3 and TRBJ2-7; no definite D call. Germline-derived CDR1 and CDR2 are ENHRY and SYGVKD. The V end lost 6 bases, the J end lost 0 bases, and 12 bases lay between the germline ends. The CDR3 spans 14 residues. CDR3: CAISGRSSSYEQYF. DNA of the CDR3: TGTGCCATCAGCGGACGGTCGAGCTCCTACGAGCAGTACTTC.

This clonotype was detected only once. An end of the junction does not agree with germline; a read error may underlie this. V and J are TRBV5-3 and TRBJ2-7; TRBD1 aligns across 10 bases. TRBV5-3 is an open reading frame whose function is uncertain. CDR3 length equals 16 residues. The CDR3 sequence: CASSLEATGTGVERYF. CDR3 nucleotide sequence: TGTGCCAGCAGCTTGGAGGCCACCGGGACAGGGGTCGAGCGGTACTTC.

This clonotype was observed a handful of times. This chain links TRBV5-4 with TRBJ2-1, with TRBD2 identical over 7 bases. The germline V gene has CDR1 SGHNT and CDR2 YYREEE (reference sequence). The CDR3 spans 13 residues. The V gene end was trimmed by 2 bases and the J gene end by 14 bases; junction bases not matched to a gene: 10. CDR3 coding DNA: TGTGCCAGCAGCTTTGGAGGAGCGGGGTTGGAGTTCTTC. Protein sequence: CASSFGGAGLEFF.

Notes on this clonotype: Because the CDR3's place on the DNA is in doubt, the DNA is left out and the CDR3 is given as listed by TCRdb. The chain is built from TRBV30 and TRBJ1-5. A total of 15 residues make up the CDR3, ends included. Per germline, CDR1 GTSNPN and CDR2 SVGIG (reference sequence). The chain's CDR3 is CAWSVFGPGTQPQPF.

Concerning this clonotype itself: A read error may be the cause here, since a much bigger clone is one base away. A read error is likely, as this CDR3 ends without the conserved phenylalanine or tryptophan. No DNA is shown, since the ends of the CDR3 on it are uncertain; the CDR3 is the one TCRdb lists. V and J are TRBV29-1 and TRBJ2-3; TRBD2 is the table's D call, not checked against the DNA. Germline loops: CDR1 SQVTM, CDR2 ANQGSEA. Termini included, the CDR3 measures 9 amino acids. The CDR3 here is CSVEGGGLS.

Ten or more counts support this clonotype. This chain links TRBV7-9 with TRBJ2-7; perhaps TRBD2 as D (6 bases). Trimming pared 5 bases from V and 4 bases from J, leaving 12 bases between. Germline assignment: CDR1 SEHNR and CDR2 FQNEAQ (reference sequence). The CDR3 consists of 13 residues. As DNA, the CDR3 is TGTGCCAGCAGCGGGGTAGGGAGGTACGAGCAGTACTTC. Translation gives CASSGVGRYEQYF.